The present T cell receptor (beta chain) was sequenced within a study of T-cell memory formation after mild COVID-19. Study conclusions and caveats: Balance between CD4 and CD8 was seen in clones contracting day 15 to 85, and a CD4+ lean was seen in later expanders. Pre-infection memory carried some responding clones, suggesting that cross-reactive memory joined.

With constant-segment primers, 5'RACE yielded cDNA libraries of TCR alpha and TCR beta that carried sample barcodes and UMIs. TCRdb re-analysed the 5' RACE reads in MiXCR, keeping a single row per CDR3 protein. The top ten clones hold roughly 7.7% of a sample with hundreds of thousands of distinct CDR3 sequences, approximately 15% of them seen once. Turning to this clonotype: Its specificity is not known.

With 5 bases clipped from V and 12 bases from J, the junction kept 7 bases outside the gene matches. Germline V gives CDR1 SGHVS, CDR2 FNYEAQ. The CDR3 is 12 residues long. This receptor was identified in an adult woman who had mild COVID-19 (a few samples of this study predate the infection). Cell type and time point are not known. The sequenced sample consisted of PBMCs or a T cell subset sorted from them (not recorded which). The chain recombines TRBV7-6 with TRBJ2-3; 8 bases align to TRBD2. The CDR3: CASSQGLAIQYF. In DNA, the CDR3 is TGTGCCAGCAGCCAAGGACTAGCAATACAGTATTTT.